This TCR beta chain was captured by sequencing in a study of T cells in Graves' hyperthyroidism and ophthalmopathy. Pregnant or lactating patients were excluded, as were those with uncontrolled infection or other autoimmune disease. Thyroid ultrasound, orbital computed tomography, clinical symptoms, and serum thyroxine and TRAb underpinned diagnoses. Study conclusions and caveats: Within blood appeared most thyroid clonotypes that had expanded above 0.001. Median prediction lead before ophthalmopathy onset was about 6.5 months with the model.

There are 14 residues in the CDR3. The junction had 11 bases not matched to a gene; V was cut back by 8 bases and J by 7 bases. Regarding this clonotype: Its specificity is unknown.

Amplification of TCR beta CDR3 regions used RNA as the template. HTBI primers were employed in a first-round RT-PCR of the TCR CDR3. TCRdb recomputed calls from the multiplex PCR reads with MiXCR, one row per CDR3 protein. The profile shows around 600,000 distinct CDR3 sequences, 40% to 55% of them singletons. Sample: peripheral blood or thyroid tissue (not recorded which). The clonotype comes from an adult man with Graves' disease, either hyperthyroidism or ophthalmopathy (not recorded which). The rearrangement joins TRBV12-3 or TRBV12-4 to TRBJ1-5, with 7 bases that match TRBD1. Here the CDR3 DNA reads TGTGCCAGCGGCTCCATACAGGGGTTACAGCCCCAGCATTTT. Protein: CASGSIQGLQPQHF.